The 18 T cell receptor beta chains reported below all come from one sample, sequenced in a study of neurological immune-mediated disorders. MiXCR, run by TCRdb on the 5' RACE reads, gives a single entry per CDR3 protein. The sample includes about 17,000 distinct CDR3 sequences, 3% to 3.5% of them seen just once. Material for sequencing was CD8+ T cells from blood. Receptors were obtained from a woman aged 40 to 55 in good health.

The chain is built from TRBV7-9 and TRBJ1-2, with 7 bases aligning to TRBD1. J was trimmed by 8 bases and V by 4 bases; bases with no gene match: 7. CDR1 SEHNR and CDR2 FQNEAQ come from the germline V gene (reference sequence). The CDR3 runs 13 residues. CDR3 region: CASSSAGGRGYTF. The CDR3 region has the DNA TGTGCCAGCAGCTCCGCAGGGGGTAGGGGCTACACCTTC.

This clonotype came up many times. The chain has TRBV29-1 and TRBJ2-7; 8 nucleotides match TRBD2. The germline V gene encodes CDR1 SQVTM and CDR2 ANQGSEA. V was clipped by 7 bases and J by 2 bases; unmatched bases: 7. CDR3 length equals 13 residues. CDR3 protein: CSGTSRGAYEQYF. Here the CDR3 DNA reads TGCAGCGGGACTAGCCGTGGGGCCTACGAGCAGTACTTC.

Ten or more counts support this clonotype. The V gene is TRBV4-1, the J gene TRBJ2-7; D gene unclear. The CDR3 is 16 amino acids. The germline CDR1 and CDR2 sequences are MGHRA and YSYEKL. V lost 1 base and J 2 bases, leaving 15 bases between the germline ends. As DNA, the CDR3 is TGCGCCAGCAGCCAAGGCGGCGGCGACCCCACCTACGAGCAGTACTTC. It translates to CASSQGGGDPTYEQYF.

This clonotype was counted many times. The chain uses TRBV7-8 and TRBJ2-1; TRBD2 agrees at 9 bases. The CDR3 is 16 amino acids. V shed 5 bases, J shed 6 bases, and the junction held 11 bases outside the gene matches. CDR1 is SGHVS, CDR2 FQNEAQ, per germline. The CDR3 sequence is CASSLWTSDFGNEQFF. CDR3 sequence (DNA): TGTGCCAGCAGCCTCTGGACTAGCGATTTCGGCAATGAGCAGTTCTTC.

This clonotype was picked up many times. CDR3 nucleotide sequence: TGCAGTGCTAGAGCTCTTACTTCCTTGGTTTTCTCTCAAGAGACCCAGTACTTC. Translating gives CSARALTSLVFSQETQYF. The rearrangement uses TRBV20-1 and TRBJ2-5; D is undetermined. The V end lost 1 base, the J end lost 2 bases, and 23 bases lay between the germline ends. Germline V gives CDR1 DFQATT, CDR2 SNEGSKA (reference sequence). The CDR3 sequence is 18 residues long.

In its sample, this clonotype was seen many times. CDR3 DNA: TGTGCCAGCAGTTTCAAGGAGTTTAGCGATCAGTATTTT. The encoded protein is CASSFKEFSDQYF. The chain carries TRBV27 and TRBJ2-3; D is perhaps TRBD2 (5 bases). The V gene lost 3 bases and the J gene lost 12 bases, with 16 bases spanning the gap. Per the germline V gene, CDR1 is MNHEY and CDR2 is SMNVEV (reference sequence). The CDR3 covers 13 residues.

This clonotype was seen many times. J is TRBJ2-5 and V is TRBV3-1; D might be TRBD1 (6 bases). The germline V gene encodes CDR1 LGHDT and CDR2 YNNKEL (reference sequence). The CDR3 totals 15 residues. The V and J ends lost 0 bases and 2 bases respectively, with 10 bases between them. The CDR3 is CASSQDRGGQETQYF. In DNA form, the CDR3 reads TGTGCCAGCAGCCAAGATCGAGGGGGACAAGAGACCCAGTACTTC.

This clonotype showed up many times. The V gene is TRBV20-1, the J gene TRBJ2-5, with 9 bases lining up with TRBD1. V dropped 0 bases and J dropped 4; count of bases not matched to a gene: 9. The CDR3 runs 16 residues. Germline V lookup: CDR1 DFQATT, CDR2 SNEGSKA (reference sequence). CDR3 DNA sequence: TGCAGTGCTAGAGAGCCGGGACAGGGCAGGGTAGAGACCCAGTACTTC. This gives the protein CSAREPGQGRVETQYF.

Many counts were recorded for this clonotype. The CDR3 region is CASSQVPGDPGNTIYF. The DNA for the CDR3 is TGTGCCAGCAGCCAAGTCCCAGGGGACCCTGGAAACACCATATATTTT. The chain has TRBV3-1 and TRBJ1-3; maybe TRBD1 (6 bases). The V end lost 1 base, the J end lost 2 bases, and 12 bases lay between the germline ends. The germline V gene has CDR1 LGHDT and CDR2 YNNKEL (reference sequence). This CDR3 is 16 amino acids long.

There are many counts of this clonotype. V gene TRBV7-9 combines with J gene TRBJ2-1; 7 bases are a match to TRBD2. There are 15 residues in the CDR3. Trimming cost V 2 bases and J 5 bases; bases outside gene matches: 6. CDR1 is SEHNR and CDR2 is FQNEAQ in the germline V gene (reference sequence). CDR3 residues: CASSLFAGAHNEQFF. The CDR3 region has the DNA TGTGCCAGCAGCTTATTTGCGGGAGCCCACAATGAGCAGTTCTTC.

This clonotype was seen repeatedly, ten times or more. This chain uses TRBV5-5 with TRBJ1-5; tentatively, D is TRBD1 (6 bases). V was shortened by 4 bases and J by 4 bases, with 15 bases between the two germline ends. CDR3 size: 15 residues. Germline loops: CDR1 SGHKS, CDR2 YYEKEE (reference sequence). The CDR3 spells CASSGGGGVNQPQHF. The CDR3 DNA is TGTGCCAGCAGCGGGGGCGGCGGAGTTAATCAGCCCCAGCATTTT.

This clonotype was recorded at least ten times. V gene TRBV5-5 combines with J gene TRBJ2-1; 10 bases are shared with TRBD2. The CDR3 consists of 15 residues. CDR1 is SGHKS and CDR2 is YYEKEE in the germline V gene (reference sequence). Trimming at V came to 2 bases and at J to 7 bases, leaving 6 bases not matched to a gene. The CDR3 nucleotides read TGTGCCAGCAGCTTTGAGCGGGAGGGCCGAAATGAGCAGTTCTTC. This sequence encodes CASSFEREGRNEQFF.

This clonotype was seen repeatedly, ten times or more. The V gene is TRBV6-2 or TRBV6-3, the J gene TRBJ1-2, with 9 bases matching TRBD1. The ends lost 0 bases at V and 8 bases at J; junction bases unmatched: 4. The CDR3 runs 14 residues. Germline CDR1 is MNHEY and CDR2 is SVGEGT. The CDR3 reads CASSYSRTGEGYTF. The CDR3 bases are TGTGCCAGCAGTTACTCCCGGACAGGGGAAGGCTACACCTTC.

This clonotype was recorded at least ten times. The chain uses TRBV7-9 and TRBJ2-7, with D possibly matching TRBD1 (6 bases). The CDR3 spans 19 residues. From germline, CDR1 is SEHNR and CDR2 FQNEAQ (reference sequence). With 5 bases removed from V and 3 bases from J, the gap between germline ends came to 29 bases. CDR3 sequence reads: CASSVNRASGHPLGYEQYF. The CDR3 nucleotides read TGTGCCAGCAGCGTAAACAGGGCCTCAGGGCATCCTTTGGGCTACGAGCAGTACTTC.

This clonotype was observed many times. The CDR3 DNA reads TGCAGCGGGGACCTTTGGGGCACCGGGGAGCTGTTTTTT. Its protein product is CSGDLWGTGELFF. The V gene is TRBV29-1, the J gene TRBJ2-2; D assignment may be TRBD1 or TRBD2 (5 bases each). CDR1 and CDR2 from the germline V gene are SQVTM and ANQGSEA. This CDR3 is built from 13 residues. The germline V and J ends were trimmed by 7 bases and 4 bases, with 13 bases remaining between them.

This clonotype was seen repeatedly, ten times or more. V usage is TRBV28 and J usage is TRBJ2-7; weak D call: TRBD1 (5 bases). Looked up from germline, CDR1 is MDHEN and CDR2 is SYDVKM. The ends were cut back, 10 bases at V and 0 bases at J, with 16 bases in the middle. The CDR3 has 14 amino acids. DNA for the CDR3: TGTGCCAACAAGAACAGGTCCCTCTCCTACGAGCAGTACTTC. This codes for CANKNRSLSYEQYF.

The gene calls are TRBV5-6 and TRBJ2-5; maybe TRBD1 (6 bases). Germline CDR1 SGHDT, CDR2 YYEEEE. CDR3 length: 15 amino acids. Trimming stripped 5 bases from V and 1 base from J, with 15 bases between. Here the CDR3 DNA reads TGTGCCAGCAGATTCGTAGGGACAAGCCAAGAGACCCAGTACTTC. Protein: CASRFVGTSQETQYF.

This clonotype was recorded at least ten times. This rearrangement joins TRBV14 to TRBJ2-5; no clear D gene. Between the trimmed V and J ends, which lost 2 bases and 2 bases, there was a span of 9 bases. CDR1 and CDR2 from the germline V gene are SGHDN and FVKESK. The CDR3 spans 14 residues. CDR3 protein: CASSQFALQETQYF. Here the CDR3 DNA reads TGTGCCAGCAGCCAATTTGCCCTACAAGAGACCCAGTACTTC.